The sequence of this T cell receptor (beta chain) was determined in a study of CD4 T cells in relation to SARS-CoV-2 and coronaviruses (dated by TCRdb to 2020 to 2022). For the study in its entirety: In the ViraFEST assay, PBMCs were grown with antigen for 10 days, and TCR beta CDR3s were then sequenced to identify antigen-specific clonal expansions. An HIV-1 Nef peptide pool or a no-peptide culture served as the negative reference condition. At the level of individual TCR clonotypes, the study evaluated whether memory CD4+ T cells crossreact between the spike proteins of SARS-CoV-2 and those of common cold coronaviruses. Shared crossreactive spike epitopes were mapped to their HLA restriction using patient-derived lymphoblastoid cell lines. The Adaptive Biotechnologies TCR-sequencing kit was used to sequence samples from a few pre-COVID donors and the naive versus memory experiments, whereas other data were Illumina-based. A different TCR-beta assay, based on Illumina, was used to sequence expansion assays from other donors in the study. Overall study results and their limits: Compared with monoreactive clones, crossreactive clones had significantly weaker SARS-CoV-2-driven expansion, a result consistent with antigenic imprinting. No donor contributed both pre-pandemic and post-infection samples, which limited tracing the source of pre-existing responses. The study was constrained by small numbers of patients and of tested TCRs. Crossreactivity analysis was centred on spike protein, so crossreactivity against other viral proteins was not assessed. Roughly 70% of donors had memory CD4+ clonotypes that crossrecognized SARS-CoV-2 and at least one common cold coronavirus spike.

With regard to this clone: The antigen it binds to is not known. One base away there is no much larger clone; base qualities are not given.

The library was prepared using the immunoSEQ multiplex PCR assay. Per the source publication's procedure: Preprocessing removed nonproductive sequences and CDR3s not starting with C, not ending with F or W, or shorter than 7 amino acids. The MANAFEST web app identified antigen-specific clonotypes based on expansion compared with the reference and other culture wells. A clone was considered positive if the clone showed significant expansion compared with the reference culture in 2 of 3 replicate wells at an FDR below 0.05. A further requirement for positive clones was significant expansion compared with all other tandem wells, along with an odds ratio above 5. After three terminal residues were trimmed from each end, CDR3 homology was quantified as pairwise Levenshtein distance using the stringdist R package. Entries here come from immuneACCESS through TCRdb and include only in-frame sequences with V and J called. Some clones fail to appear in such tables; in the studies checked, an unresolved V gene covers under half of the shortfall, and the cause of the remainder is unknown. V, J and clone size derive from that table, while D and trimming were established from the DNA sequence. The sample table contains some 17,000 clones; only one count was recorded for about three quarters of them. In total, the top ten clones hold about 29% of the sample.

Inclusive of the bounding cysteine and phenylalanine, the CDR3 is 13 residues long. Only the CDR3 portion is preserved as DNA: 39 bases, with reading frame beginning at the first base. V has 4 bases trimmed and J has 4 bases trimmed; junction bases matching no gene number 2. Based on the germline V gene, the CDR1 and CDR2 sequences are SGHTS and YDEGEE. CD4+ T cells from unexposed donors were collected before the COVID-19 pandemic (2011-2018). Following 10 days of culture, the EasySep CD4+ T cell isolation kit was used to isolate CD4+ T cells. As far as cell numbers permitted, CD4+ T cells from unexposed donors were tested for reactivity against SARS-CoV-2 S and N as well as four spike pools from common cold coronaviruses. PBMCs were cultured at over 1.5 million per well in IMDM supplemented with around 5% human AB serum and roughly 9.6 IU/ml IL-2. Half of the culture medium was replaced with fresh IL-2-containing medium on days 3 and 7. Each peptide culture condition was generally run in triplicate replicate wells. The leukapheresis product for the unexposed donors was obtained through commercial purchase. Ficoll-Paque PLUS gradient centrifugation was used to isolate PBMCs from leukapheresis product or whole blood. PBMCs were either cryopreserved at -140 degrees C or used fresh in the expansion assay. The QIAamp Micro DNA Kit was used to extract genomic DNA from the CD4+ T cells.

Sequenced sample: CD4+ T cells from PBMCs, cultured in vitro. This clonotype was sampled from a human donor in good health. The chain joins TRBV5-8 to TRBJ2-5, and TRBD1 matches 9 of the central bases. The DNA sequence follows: TGTGCCAGCAGCCAGGACAGGGGAGAGACCCAGTACTTC. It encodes CASSQDRGETQYF.